The entry below gives a single TCR beta chain sequence along with its context. Its antigen remains unknown. The CDR3 has 13 residues. Trimming stripped 5 bases from V and 10 bases from J, with 16 bases between. Germline CDR1 SGHNT, CDR2 YYREEE (reference sequence). The donors were members of the roughly 120-subject validation cohort (separate from the approximately 670-subject first cohort). Here immunoSEQ multiplex PCR was the method, and the copy in TCRdb shows in-frame clones only, minus some. The data contain roughly 300,000 clones, roughly 89% of them singletons. The data are from a study of cytomegalovirus exposure and HLA in healthy donors. General observations from the study: Rare sequences made up most TCRs, while some public TCRs were found in many donors.

The sequence came from a woman aged 18-35 years in good health and CMV-seronegative. Sample: PBMCs. V and J are TRBV5-4 and TRBJ2-1, with TRBD1 as a possible D gene (5 bases). This CDR3 reads CASSLSEPGEQFF. The CDR3 DNA sequence: TGTGCCAGCAGTCTATCCGAACCAGGGGAGCAGTTCTTC.